This T cell receptor beta chain was observed in a study of cytomegalovirus exposure and HLA in healthy donors (dated by TCRdb to the late 2010s). Looking at the study overall: An earlier analysis of under 600 of the donors reported roughly 300 Gb of sequence data and some 120 million unique TCR beta sequences from roughly 180 million T cells. The genetic ancestry cluster associated with self-reported Caucasian donors included roughly four fifths of the roughly 360 genotyped donors. In a later genetic analysis, genome-wide SNP genotypes for 398 of the 666 donors were used, and that subset was treated as a discovery cohort. High-throughput TCR immunosequencing, statistical association of individual TCRs with disease status, and machine learning were combined to predict cytomegalovirus infection status. Typing coverage differed by locus: A, B, C, DRB1 and DQB1 were typed in about 629-640 donors, DQA1 in 522, DPA1 in some 610, and DPB1 in 472. Among roughly 400 genotyped donors of the cohort, an average of around 220,000 unique TCR beta nucleotide sequences was sequenced per donor, of which about 19% were non-productive. Rather than using new phenotypic data, the later analysis identified candidate immune exposures from TCR beta sequences and from how often those sequences occurred across donors. Because of strong linkage in the cohort, 5 or 6 DR-DQ haplotypes were treated as single units for association and clustering. About 320 gigabases of sequencing data and tens of millions of unique TCR sequences were included in an early release covering under 650 HLA-typed donors. To study patterns of TCR occurrence, a later analysis re-analyzed previously published TCR beta repertoires from 600 to 750 donors and added high-resolution HLA genotyping. An earlier analysis of approximately 630 of the donors applied high-throughput TCR beta sequencing to assess whether each TCR beta V gene segment acted as functional or pseudogenic. All discovery cohort repertoires had been generated using a single sequencing platform. The study was designed to test whether signatures of past pathogen exposure could be identified by cataloging public T cell receptors. Donor age, sex, ethnicity and CMV serostatus were compiled together with the repertoire data. HLA typing included class I and class II loci at four-digit resolution. In addition to the first cohort of several hundred subjects, a separate validation cohort of 120 different subjects was used. The study profiled the T cell repertoires of about 720 subjects by immunosequencing and related them to cytomegalovirus serostatus.

Library prep was done by the immunoSEQ multiplex PCR assay. For the multiplex PCR, a mixture combining 60 forward primers for TCR Vbeta segments and 13 reverse primers for TCR Jbeta segments was used. The CDR3 region of rearranged TCR beta genes was amplified from genomic DNA by a multiplex PCR assay. Amplified TCR beta libraries were sequenced as 87-base-pair reads on the Illumina HiSeq System. The paper's data handling went like this. In a later analysis, some 80 million unique TCR beta chains were counted across the 690 or so repertoires, and approximately 11 million of these chains were shared by at least two donors. Raw reads were error-corrected and collapsed into unique sequences by a nearest-neighbor algorithm in which closely related sequences were merged to remove PCR and sequencing errors. Alignment of CDR3 sequences to IMGT reference sequences was used to assign V, D and J gene segments. For a sequence to be retained, a match of at least six nucleotides to both a V gene segment and a J gene segment was required. A rearrangement counted as productive if the CDR3 had no stop codons and remained in frame with V and J, and every other rearrangement counted as non-productive. Following IMGT convention, CDR3 was defined as the stretch from the second conserved V-encoded cysteine up to the conserved J-encoded phenylalanine. The earlier analysis of some 550 of the donors excluded any sequence lacking an unambiguous match to a single V gene segment. In an earlier analysis of about 590 of the donors, a V segment was called functional when productive rearrangements were above 56.7%, and segregating when the standard deviation between donors exceeded 5%. A statistical classification framework was developed to diagnose cytomegalovirus status using the catalog of TCR beta chain sequences. In a later analysis, V and J genes were assigned by comparing TCR nucleotide sequences against IMGT/GENE-DB human TR gene sequences. In a later analysis, CDR3 sequences and most-parsimonious VDJ recombination scenarios were assigned using the TCRdist pipeline. In a later analysis, each TCR beta chain was defined by its CDR3 amino acid sequence together with its V-gene family, and reads without a unique V-gene family were excluded. To address suspected cross-contamination and a sequencing artifact, a later analysis removed a few hundred highly shared, low-generation-probability nucleotide sequences. A later analysis calculated a clonal expansion index for each public chain from normalized within-repertoire ranks of inferred template counts. A later analysis computed generation probabilities with a VDJ recombination model fitted to out-of-frame rearrangements, and checked the results against IGoR. In a later analysis, TCR-TCR, TCR-HLA and TCR-CMV co-occurrence was scored with hypergeometric tests, and a repertoire-size bias correction was applied to TCR pairs. In a later analysis, false discovery rates were estimated by permuting HLA or CMV assignments 20 times. In a later analysis, co-occurring TCRs were grouped using DBSCAN, and TCRdist sequence similarity was added for clustering within HLA-allele-positive subsets. For co-occurrence clustering, repertoires with fewer than 30,000 or more than 120,000 public chains were excluded, along with four to six repertoires with anomalous nucleotide sharing. Imported from immuneACCESS, the table was reduced by TCRdb to in-frame sequences with V and J called. These copies leave out some clones; in studies compared against another copy, an unresolved V gene accounts for under half, and the cause of the remainder is not known. From that table come the V and J calls and clone size; the DNA was used to work out D and trimming. The sample table records over 150,000 clones; around 80% of these occur just once. The ten largest make up 3.1% of the sample.

The cohort comprised under 700 healthy bone marrow donors. At the time of sampling, all cohort members were nominally healthy, though unrecorded immune exposures were likely present. The donor was CMV seropositive and belonged to the group of more than 250 seropositive cohort members. Each donor provided a peripheral blood sample, and peripheral blood mononuclear cells were used for TCR beta sequencing. The Qiagen DNeasy Blood Extraction Kit was used to extract genomic DNA from the blood cell samples. Remarks on this clone: Its recognized antigen is unknown. No base quality information exists; no much larger clone differs at one position.

Here is what the overall study found, with its caveats: Because HLA typing was unavailable for some donors at each locus, only the typed subset was used in association tests. For the cohort, immune exposure information was limited to CMV serostatus. The presence/absence analyses assumed that sequencing depth was roughly uniform across donors, and that assumption may not be true. Broadly in line with IMGT annotations, most TCR beta V segments showed up in productive rearrangements about 87% or about 30% of the time in an earlier analysis of around 600 of the donors. Specific HLA alleles were associated with roughly 17,000 TCR beta sequences at a false discovery rate of 0.05 in a later analysis. Correlated functional status among segregating V segments might be attributable to linkage disequilibrium, but an unknown experimental factor could not be ruled out. According to the authors, the approach could potentially be generalized to other disease states and immunological phenotypes. In this cohort, only TCR beta chains were sequenced, and detectable features were limited by the absence of alpha or paired-chain data. According to a later analysis, TCR association rates differed among HLA loci, with DRB1 alleles showing the most associated TCRs and HLA-C alleles showing the fewest. An association between a missense DCLRE1C variant and V-gene and J-gene trimming of TCR beta chains was found in a later genetic analysis and replicated in an independent cohort. The study gave a list of 150 to 200 TCR beta chains associated with cytomegalovirus. The classifier was reported to diagnose cytomegalovirus status with high specificity and sensitivity in both the original and validation cohorts. A later analysis reported that several top co-occurrence clusters appeared linked to parvovirus B19, influenza, CMV and Epstein-Barr virus. Most TCR sequences were seen in very few donors, while some public TCRs were found in many individuals. A later analysis found that most CMV-associated TCR beta chains appeared HLA-restricted, with HLA associations seemingly driven largely by CMV exposure. A group of highly shared sequence variants was considered likely to be a technical artifact of the sequencing pipeline. In a later genetic analysis, fewer N-insertions in productive TCRs were reported among donors in an Asian-associated ancestry cluster than the roughly 640-donor mean. The 87-base-pair reads could not distinguish some IMGT-functional V segments, including TRBV6-2 and TRBV6-3, so those segments were excluded. In vitro tests confirmed that a few of the cytomegalovirus-associated TCR beta chains recognize cytomegalovirus antigens. A further reported finding was that TCR beta sequences accurately predicted the HLA-A and HLA-B alleles for most subjects in the first cohort. Because counts were too low, about 17 rarely observed V segments, including chromosome 9 orphons, were excluded from the earlier analysis of 587 of the donors. In a later analysis, HLA-associated TCR beta chains were found to be more clonally expanded and to have lower generation probabilities than equally common non-associated chains. When HLA alleles, especially DR and DQ, strongly co-occurred, TCR associations were difficult to assign to individual alleles.

The CDR3 sequence holds 15 residues, the cysteine and phenylalanine included. Here the CDR3 DNA is all that survives: 45 bases in frame from base 1. V is cut by 4 bases and J by 1 base, and the space between the germline ends is 14 bases. In the germline V gene, CDR1 corresponds to SGDLS and CDR2 to YYNGEE. The receptor comes from a woman between 45 and 65 years old in good health and CMV-seropositive. The specimen sequenced was PBMCs. This chain joins TRBV9 to TRBJ1-1; TRBD1 could be the D gene, as 6 bases match. DNA sequence: TGTGCCAGCAGCCCAAGGGGGTTGGAGAACACTGAAGCTTTCTTT. It specifies CASSPRGLENTEAFF.